Following are 11 T cell receptor beta chains from one sample sequenced in a study of T cell repertoires in cytomegalovirus infection. TCRdb independently ran MiXCR on the reads; one entry per CDR3 protein. The data show about half a million distinct CDR3 sequences, 42% seen once. No antigen has been assigned to these receptors. Sample: cultured PBMCs, taken from culture after CMV antigen stimulation. These receptors were taken from a human donor in good health (CMV status not recorded). Some clones in this sample may be carry-over from other donors' samples.

V usage is TRBV29-1 and J usage is TRBJ2-3, with TRBD1 matching 8 bases. Germline assignment: CDR1 SQVTM and CDR2 ANQGSEA. J lost 1 base, V lost 7 bases, and 7 bases had no gene match. This CDR3 spans 14 amino acids. The DNA of the CDR3 is TGCAGCGGTACGACAGGGGCTGGCACAGATACGCAGTATTTT. It codes for CSGTTGAGTDTQYF.

The V call is TRBV20-1, the J call TRBJ2-2, with D maybe TRBD1 (6 bases). CDR3 length: 14 amino acids. Germline CDR1 is DFQATT and CDR2 is SNEGSKA (reference sequence). V was shortened by 0 bases and J by 5 bases, with 10 bases between the two germline ends. This CDR3 reads CSARDRGSTGELFF. In nucleotides, the CDR3 is TGCAGTGCTAGAGATAGGGGGAGTACCGGGGAGCTGTTTTTT.

This clonotype was seen a handful of times. The chain combines TRBV11-2 with TRBJ1-4, with a possible D match to TRBD1 (5 bases). The V end lost 3 bases, the J end lost 7 bases, and 12 bases lay between the germline ends. The germline gives CDR1 SGHAT, CDR2 FQNNGV. The CDR3 runs to 14 residues. CDR3 loop: CASSFRTRSEKLFF. The CDR3 DNA sequence: TGTGCCAGCAGCTTCCGGACAAGGAGTGAAAAACTGTTTTTT.

This clonotype was found a few times. The chain is built from TRBV2 and TRBJ2-1; TRBD2 agrees at 7 bases. V was clipped by 6 bases and J by 0 bases; unmatched bases: 5. CDR3 length: 15 amino acids. The V gene's germline CDR1 is SNHLY and CDR2 FYNNEI. The CDR3 DNA follows: TGTGCCAGCAGATCCGGCGGGAGCTCCTACAATGAGCAGTTCTTC. Translating it yields CASRSGGSSYNEQFF.

The chain carries TRBV6-1 and TRBJ2-5; D uncertain. V lost 7 bases, J lost 4 bases, and 10 bases lay in between. Germline CDR1 reads MNHNS; CDR2 reads SASEGT. The CDR3 is 12 residues long. CDR3 bases: TGTGCCAGCAAGGAGCTCGGAGAGACCCAGTACTTC. It yields the protein CASKELGETQYF.

The rearrangement uses TRBV6-5 and TRBJ1-2, with TRBD1 as a possible D gene (5 bases). The CDR3 loop spans 14 amino acids. V dropped 5 bases and J dropped 4 bases, with 14 bases sitting between them. Looked up from germline, CDR1 is MNHEY and CDR2 is SVGAGI. CDR3 sequence reads: CASSRRQQTYGYTF. CDR3 sequence (DNA): TGTGCCAGCAGTCGCCGACAGCAGACCTATGGCTACACCTTC.

The DNA of the CDR3 is TGTGCCAGCAGTTTAGCGCTGGGGGGCGGGAGTCCGAATGAGCAGTTCTTC. Protein: CASSLALGGGSPNEQFF. The rearrangement links TRBV12-3 or TRBV12-4 to TRBJ2-1; TRBD2 is a possible D gene (7 bases). Trimming removed 0 bases from V and 7 bases from J, with 19 bases in between. CDR3 length equals 17 residues.

CDR3 sequence: CSASPATGAMPYEQYF. The CDR3 nucleotides are TGCAGTGCTAGTCCCGCGACAGGGGCGATGCCCTACGAGCAGTACTTC. The chain carries TRBV20-1 and TRBJ2-7; TRBD1 agrees at 8 bases. V was clipped by 3 bases and J by 2 bases; unmatched bases: 12. Germline V CDR1 and CDR2: DFQATT, SNEGSKA (reference sequence). The CDR3 is 16 amino acids.

In this sample, this clonotype turned up a few times. The chain recombines TRBV7-9 with TRBJ1-2; perhaps TRBD1 as D (5 bases). The germline V and J ends were trimmed by 2 bases and 6 bases, with 13 bases remaining between them. Germline-derived CDR1 and CDR2 are SEHNR and FQNEAQ (reference sequence). This CDR3 spans 14 amino acids. The DNA of the CDR3 is TGTGCCAGCAGCTTACAGCAGGGTTCTCATGGCTACACCTTC. It codes for CASSLQQGSHGYTF.

The rearrangement links TRBV11-2 to TRBJ2-3, with D perhaps being TRBD1 or TRBD2 (6 bases each). Germline values: CDR1 SGHAT, CDR2 FQNNGV. This CDR3 spans 16 amino acids. The ends were cut back, 5 bases at V and 4 bases at J, with 19 bases in the middle. CDR3 amino acids: CASSLRGGLPPDTQYF. In DNA form, the CDR3 reads TGTGCCAGCAGCCTCCGAGGGGGACTTCCTCCAGATACGCAGTATTTT.

This chain uses TRBV7-2 with TRBJ2-5, with D possibly called TRBD1 or TRBD2 (7 bases each). The CDR3 spans 14 residues. V gave up 11 bases and J gave up 1 base, with 17 bases separating them. Germline V gene sequence: CDR1 SGHTA, CDR2 FQGNSA. The CDR3, as DNA: TGTGCCTGTCAGGGGGGGACACCCCAAGAGACCCAGTACTTC. This codes for CACQGGTPQETQYF.